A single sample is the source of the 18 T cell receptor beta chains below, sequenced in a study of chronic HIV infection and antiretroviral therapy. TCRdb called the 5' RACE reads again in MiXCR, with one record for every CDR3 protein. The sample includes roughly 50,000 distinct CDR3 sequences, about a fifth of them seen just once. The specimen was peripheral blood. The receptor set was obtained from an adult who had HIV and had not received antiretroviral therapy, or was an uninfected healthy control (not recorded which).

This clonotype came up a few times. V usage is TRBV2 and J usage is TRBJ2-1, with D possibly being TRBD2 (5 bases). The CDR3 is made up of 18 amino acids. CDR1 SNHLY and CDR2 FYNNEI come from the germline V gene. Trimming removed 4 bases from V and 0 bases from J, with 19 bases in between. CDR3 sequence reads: CASSGPLTSLSSYNEQFF. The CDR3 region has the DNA TGTGCCAGCAGTGGGCCCCTAACTAGTTTGAGCTCCTACAATGAGCAGTTCTTC.

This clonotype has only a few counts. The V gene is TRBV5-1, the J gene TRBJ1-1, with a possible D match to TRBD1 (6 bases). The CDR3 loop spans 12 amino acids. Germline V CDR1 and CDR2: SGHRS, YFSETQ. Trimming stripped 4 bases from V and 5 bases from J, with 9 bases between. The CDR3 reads CASSVRGTEAFF. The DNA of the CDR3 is TGCGCCAGCAGCGTCAGGGGTACTGAAGCTTTCTTT.

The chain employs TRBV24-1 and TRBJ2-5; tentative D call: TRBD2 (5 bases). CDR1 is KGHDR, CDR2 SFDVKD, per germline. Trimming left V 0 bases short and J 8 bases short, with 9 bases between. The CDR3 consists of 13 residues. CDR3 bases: TGTGCCACCAGTGATTTGCGCGCGGGTACCCAGTACTTC. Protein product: CATSDLRAGTQYF.

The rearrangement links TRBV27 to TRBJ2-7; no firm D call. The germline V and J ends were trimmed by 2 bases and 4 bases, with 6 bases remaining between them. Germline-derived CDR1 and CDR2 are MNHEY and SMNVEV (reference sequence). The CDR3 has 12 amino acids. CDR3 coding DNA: TGTGCCAGCAGTTTAATGGGGTACGAGCAGTACTTC. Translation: CASSLMGYEQYF.

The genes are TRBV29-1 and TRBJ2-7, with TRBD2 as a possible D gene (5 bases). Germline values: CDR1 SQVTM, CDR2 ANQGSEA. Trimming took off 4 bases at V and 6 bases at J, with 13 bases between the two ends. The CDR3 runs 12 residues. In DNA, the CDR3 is TGCAGCGTTGGTGAGGGAGTTGGCGAGCAGTACTTC. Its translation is CSVGEGVGEQYF.

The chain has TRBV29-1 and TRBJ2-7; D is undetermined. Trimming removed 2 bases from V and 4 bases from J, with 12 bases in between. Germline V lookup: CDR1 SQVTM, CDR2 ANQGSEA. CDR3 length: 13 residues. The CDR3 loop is CSVELRPSYEQYF. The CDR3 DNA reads TGCAGCGTTGAATTGCGACCGTCGTACGAGCAGTACTTC.

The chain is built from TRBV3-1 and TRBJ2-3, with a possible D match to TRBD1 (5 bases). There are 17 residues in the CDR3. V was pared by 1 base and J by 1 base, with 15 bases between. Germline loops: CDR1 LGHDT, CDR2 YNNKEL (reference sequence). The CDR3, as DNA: TGTGCCAGCAGCCAAGTTGTGGGGCGGAGAGGCACAGATACGCAGTATTTT. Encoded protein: CASSQVVGRRGTDTQYF.

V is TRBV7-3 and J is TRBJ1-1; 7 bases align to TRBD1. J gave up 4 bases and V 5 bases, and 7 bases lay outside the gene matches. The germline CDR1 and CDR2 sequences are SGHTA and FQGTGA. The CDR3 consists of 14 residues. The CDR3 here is CASSPSGGGTEAFF. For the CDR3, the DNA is TGTGCCAGCAGCCCATCAGGGGGGGGCACTGAAGCTTTCTTT.

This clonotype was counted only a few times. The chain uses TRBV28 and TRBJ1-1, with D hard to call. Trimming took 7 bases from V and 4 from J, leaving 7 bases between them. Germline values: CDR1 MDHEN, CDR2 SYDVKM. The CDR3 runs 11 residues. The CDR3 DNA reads TGTGCCAGCACTGTCCGCACTGAAGCTTTCTTT. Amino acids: CASTVRTEAFF.

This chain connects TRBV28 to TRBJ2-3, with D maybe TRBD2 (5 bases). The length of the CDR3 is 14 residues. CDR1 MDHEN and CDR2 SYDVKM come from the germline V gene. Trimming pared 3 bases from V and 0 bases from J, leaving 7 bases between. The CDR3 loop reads CASSFRGSTDTQYF. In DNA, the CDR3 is TGTGCCAGCAGTTTTCGGGGAAGCACAGATACGCAGTATTTT. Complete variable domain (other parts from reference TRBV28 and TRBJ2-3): DVKVTQSSRYLVKRTGEKVFLECVQDMDHENMFWYRQDPGLGLRLIYFSYDVKMKEKGDIPEGYSVSREKKERFSLILESASTNQTSMYLCASSFRGSTDTQYFGPGTRLTVL.

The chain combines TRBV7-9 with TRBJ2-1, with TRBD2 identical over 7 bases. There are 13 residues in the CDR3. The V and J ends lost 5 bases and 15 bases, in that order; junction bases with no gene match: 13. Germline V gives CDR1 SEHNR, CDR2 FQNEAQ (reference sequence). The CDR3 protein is CASSRPGEGDPFF. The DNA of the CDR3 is TGTGCCAGCAGCCGACCGGGGGAGGGCGACCCGTTCTTC.

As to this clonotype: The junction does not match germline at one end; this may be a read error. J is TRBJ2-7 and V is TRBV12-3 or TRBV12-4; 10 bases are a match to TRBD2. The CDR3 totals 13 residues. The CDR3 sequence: CASSVAGGGEQYF. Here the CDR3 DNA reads TGTGCCAGCAGTGTAGCGGGAGGTGGGGAGCAGTACTTC.

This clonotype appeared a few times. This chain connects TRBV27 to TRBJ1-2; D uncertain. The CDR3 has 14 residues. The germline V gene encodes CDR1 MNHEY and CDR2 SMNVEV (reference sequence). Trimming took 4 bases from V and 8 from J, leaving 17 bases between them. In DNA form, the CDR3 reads TGTGCCAGCAGTTCAGTAGGAGGGATAGAAGGCTACACCTTC. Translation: CASSSVGGIEGYTF.

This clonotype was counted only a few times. CDR3: CASSQDGRSSYEQYF. CDR3 in DNA: TGCGCCAGCAGCCAGGACGGGCGAAGCTCCTACGAGCAGTACTTC. The chain recombines TRBV4-1 with TRBJ2-7; D is uncertain. The CDR3 contains 15 residues. Trimming took 3 bases from V and 0 from J, leaving 12 bases between them. From germline, CDR1 is MGHRA and CDR2 YSYEKL.

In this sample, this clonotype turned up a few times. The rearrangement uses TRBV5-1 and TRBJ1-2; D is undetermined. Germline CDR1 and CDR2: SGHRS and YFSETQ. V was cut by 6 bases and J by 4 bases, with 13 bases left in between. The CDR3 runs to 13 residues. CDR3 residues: CASTLDRVYGYTF. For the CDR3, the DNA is TGCGCCAGCACCCTCGATCGCGTCTATGGCTACACCTTC. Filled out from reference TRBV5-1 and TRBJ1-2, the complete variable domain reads KAGVTQTPRYLIKTRGQQVTLSCSPISGHRSVSWYQQTPGQGLQFLFEYFSETQRNKGNFPGRFSGRQFSNSRSEMNVSTLELGDSALYLCASTLDRVYGYTFGSGTRLTVV.

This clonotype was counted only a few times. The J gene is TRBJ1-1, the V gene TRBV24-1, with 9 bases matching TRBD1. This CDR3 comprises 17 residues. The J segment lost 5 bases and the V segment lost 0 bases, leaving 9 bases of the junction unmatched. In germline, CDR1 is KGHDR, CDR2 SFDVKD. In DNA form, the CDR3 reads TGTGCCACCAGTGATTTGCCCCTTTCCGACAGGGGGACTGAAGCTTTCTTT. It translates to CATSDLPLSDRGTEAFF.

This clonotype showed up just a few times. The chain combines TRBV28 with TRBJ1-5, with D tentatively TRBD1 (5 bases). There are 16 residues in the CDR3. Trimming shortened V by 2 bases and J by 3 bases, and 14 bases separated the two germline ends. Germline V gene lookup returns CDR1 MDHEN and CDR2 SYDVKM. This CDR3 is CASSLDAGRNNQPQHF. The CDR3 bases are TGTGCCAGCAGTTTAGATGCGGGGCGAAACAATCAGCCCCAGCATTTT.

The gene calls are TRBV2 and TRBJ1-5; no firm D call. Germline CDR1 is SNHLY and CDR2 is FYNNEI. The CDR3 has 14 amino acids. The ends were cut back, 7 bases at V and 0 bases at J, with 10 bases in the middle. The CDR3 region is CASNFGTSNQPQHF. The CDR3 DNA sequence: TGTGCCAGCAACTTCGGAACTAGCAATCAGCCCCAGCATTTT.